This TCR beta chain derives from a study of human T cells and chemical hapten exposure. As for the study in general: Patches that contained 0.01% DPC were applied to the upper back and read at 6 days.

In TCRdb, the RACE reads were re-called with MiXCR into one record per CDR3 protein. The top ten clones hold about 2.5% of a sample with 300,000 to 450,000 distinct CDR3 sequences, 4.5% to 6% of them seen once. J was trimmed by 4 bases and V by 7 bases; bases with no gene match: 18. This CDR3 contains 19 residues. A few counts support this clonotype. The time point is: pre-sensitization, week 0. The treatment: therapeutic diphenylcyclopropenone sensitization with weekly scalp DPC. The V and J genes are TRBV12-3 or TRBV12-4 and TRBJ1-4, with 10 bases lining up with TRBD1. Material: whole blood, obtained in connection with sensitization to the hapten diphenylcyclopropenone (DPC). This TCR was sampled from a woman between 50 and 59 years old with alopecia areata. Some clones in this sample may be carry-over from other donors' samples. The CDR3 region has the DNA TGTGCCAGCACAACAACCGGGACAGGGGTCGATCAGGATAATGAAAAACTGTTTTTT. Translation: CASTTTGTGVDQDNEKLFF.